Described below is a single TCR beta chain sequence and its context. This clone was picked up many times. This receptor's antigen is unknown. The read finishes 3 residues shy of the CDR3 end, and the germline J gene is used to complete it. This entry is derived from a study of T cell clonality in common variable immunodeficiency (dated by TCRdb to the mid-2010s). Sequences DFQATT (CDR1) and SNEGSKA (CDR2) are obtained from the germline V gene (reference sequence). The CDR3, from cysteine to phenylalanine, totals 14 residues. The DNA has 33 bases, all within the CDR3, and is read from base 1. V drops 0 bases and J drops 6 bases, leaving 11 bases in between. General study outcomes and caveats: According to the authors, finding the cause of the higher clonality in CVID would require sequencing the repertoires of T cell subpopulations. TCRbeta clonality was higher in CVID subjects than in healthy controls (t-test p = 0.018), and the increase was most characteristic of about a third of subjects. Correlations of repertoire features with clinical complications were constrained by heterogeneity among patients within the CVID cohort. Fewer TCRbeta clones were shared among CVID subjects than among healthy controls (p < 0.0001). Reportedly, TCRbeta sequences from CVID had fewer deletions and N-nucleotide insertions, and highly modified clones with 13 or more V deletions were absent from CVID. Despite equal DNA input, controls averaged around 82,000 unique sequences per sample versus around 30,000 in CVID samples.

Both CVID patients and healthy controls were predominantly of Caucasian heritage. Heparinized peripheral whole blood samples of about 5 to 8.5 ml were collected from each donor. TCRbeta CDR3 repertoires were sequenced from genomic DNA of adults with common variable immune deficiency (CVID) and healthy adult controls. A total of some 22 healthy adult volunteers (around 12 female and approximately 10 male; age range roughly 20 to 66 years, mean age about 34) were included in the control group. Diluted blood was density-centrifuged over Hypaque 1077 or Ficoll-Paque to isolate peripheral blood mononuclear cells. Genomic DNA was obtained from unsorted mononuclear cells using either Qiagen column purification or a centrifugation-based method. For sequencing, equivalent amounts of genomic DNA were input from CVID and control samples. For every sample, a 60 bp segment covering the rearranged TCRbeta CDR3 region was amplified and then sequenced. The immunoSEQ assay, a bias-corrected multiplex PCR combined with high-throughput sequencing, was used for TCRbeta amplification. In the paper's pipeline: Each unique nucleotide sequence was treated as a clone and annotated with V, D and J genes, copy number and frequency. Sequences were labeled productive if in frame, and non-productive if out of frame or containing stop codons. As previously described, clonality was computed from Shannon's entropy. The predicted amino acid sequences of productive clones were used to derive the mean CDR3 Kyte-Doolittle hydropathy. The R hclust function was used to hierarchically cluster scaled V gene usage with Manhattan distance and complete linkage. Sharing of clones by CDR3 amino acid sequence was evaluated through resampling of 12 repertoires per group over 100 rounds. The repertoires were searched for approximately 72 published EBV-specific TCRbeta sequences and some 240 published CMV-specific TCRbeta sequences. After a couple of CVID samples that produced fewer than 10,000 sequences were dropped from the analysis, some 42 CVID repertoires remained. The clones in this table, taken by TCRdb from immuneACCESS, are in-frame only. Not every clone is retained; where verified, under half of the shortfall comes from an unresolved V gene, and the cause of the rest is unknown. V, J and clone size were drawn from that table, and D and trimming were deduced from the DNA. This sample has more than 55,000 clones in the table, none counted a single time. The ten largest make up 0.83% of the sample.

This TCR was recovered from a person aged 18-70 years in good health. The receptor chain draws on TRBV20-1 and TRBJ2-2; the D gene is perhaps TRBD2, on 6 matching bases. Material for sequencing was peripheral blood mononuclear cells. The CDR3 bases that were read are TGCAGTGCTAGAGAGGGCGGGACTCCCGGGGAG. The resulting protein is CSAREGGTPGE. The whole CDR3 sequence is CSAREGGTPGELFF.